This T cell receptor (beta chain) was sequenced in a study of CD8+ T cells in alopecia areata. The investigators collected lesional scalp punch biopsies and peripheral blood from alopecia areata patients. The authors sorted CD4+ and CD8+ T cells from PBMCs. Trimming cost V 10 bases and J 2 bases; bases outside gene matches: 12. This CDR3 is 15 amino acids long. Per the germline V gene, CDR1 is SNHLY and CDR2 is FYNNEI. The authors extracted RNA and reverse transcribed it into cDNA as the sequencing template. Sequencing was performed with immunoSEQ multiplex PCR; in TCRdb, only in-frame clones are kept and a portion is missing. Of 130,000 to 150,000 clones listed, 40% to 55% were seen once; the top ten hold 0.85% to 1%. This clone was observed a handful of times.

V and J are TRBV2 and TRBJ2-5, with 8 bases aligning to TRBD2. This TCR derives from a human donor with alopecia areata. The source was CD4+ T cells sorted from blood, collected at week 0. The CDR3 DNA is TGTGCCATAACTACAGGGAGCGGGAGACAAGAGACCCAGTACTTC. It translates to CAITTGSGRQETQYF.